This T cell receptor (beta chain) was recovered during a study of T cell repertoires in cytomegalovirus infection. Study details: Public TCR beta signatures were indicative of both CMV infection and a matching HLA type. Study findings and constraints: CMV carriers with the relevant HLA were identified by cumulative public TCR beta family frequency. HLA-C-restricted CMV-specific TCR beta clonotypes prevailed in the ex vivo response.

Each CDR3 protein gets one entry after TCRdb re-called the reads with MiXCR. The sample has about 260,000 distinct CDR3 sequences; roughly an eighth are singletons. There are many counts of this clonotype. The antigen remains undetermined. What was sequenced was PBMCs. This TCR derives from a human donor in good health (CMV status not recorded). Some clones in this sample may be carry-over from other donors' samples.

The DNA for the CDR3 is TGTGCCAACTCCGGTTCCTTGGGTAGCGATGAGCAGTTCTTC. The encoded protein is CANSGSLGSDEQFF. The V gene is TRBV28, the J gene TRBJ2-1; tentatively, D is TRBD2 (5 bases). Germline-derived CDR1 and CDR2 are MDHEN and SYDVKM. The V end lost 10 bases, the J end lost 8 bases, and 21 bases lay between the germline ends. The CDR3 is 14 residues long.